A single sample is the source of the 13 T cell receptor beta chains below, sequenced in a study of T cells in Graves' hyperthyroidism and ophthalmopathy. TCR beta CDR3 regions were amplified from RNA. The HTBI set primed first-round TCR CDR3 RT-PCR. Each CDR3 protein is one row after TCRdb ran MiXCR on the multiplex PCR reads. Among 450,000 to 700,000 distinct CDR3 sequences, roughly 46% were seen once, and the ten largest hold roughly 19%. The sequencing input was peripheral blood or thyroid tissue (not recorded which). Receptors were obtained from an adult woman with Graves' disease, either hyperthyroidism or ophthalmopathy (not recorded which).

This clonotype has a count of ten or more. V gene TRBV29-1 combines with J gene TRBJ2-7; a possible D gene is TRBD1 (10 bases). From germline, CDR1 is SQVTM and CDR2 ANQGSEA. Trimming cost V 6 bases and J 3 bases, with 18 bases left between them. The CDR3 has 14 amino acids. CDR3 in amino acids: CSVAGGDRGYEQYF. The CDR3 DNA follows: TGCAGCGTCGCGGGAGGGGACAGGGGCTACGAGCAGTACTTC.

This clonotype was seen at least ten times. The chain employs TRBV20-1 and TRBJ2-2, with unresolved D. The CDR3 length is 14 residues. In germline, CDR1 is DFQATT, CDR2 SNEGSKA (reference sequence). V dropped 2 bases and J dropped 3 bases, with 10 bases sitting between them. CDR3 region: CSARTGSDTGELFF. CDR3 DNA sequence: TGCAGTGCTAGAACGGGTTCGGACACCGGGGAGCTGTTTTTT.

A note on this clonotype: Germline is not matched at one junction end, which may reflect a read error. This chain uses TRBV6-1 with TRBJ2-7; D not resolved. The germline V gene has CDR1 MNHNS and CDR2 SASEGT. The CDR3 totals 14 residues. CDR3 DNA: TGTGCCAGCAGTCCCGTTGGGGAAACCTACGAGCGGTACTTC. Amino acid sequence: CASSPVGETYERYF.

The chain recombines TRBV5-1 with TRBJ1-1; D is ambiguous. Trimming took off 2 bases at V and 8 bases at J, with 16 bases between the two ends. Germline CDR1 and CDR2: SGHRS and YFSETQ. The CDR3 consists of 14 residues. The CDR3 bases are TGCGCCAGCAGCTTCTCCGGCGGGGATGGGGAAGCTTTCTTT. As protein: CASSFSGGDGEAFF.

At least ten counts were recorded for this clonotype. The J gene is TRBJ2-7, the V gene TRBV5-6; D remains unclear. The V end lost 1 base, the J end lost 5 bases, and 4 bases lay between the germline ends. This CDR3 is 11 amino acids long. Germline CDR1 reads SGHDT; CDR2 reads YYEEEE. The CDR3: CASSLLNEQYF. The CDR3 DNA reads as TGTGCCAGCAGCTTGCTAAACGAGCAGTACTTC.

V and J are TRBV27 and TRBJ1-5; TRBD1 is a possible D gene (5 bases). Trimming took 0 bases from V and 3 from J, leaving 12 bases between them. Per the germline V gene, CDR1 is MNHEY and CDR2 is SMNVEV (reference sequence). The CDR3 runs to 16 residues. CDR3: CASSLSGTAPNQPQHF. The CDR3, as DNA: TGTGCCAGCAGTTTATCTGGGACGGCCCCCAATCAGCCCCAGCATTTT.

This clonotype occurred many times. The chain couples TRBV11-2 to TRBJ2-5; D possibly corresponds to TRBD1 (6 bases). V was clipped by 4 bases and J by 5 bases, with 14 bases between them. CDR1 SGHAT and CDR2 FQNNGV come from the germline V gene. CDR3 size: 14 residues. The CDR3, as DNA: TGTGCCAGCAGCTCGGCCAGGGGTAGGGAGACCCAGTACTTC. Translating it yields CASSSARGRETQYF.

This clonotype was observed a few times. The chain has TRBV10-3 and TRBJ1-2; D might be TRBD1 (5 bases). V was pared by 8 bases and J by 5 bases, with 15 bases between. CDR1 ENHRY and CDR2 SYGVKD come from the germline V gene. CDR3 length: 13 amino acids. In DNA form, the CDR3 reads TGTGCCATCTCAACGACAGATCTTTATGGCTACACCTTC. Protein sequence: CAISTTDLYGYTF.

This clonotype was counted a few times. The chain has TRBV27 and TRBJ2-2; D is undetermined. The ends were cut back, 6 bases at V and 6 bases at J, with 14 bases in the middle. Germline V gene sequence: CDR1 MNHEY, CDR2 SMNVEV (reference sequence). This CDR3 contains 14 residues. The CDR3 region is CASSLTPTSGELFF. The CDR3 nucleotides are TGTGCCAGCAGCTTGACGCCTACATCCGGGGAGCTGTTTTTT.

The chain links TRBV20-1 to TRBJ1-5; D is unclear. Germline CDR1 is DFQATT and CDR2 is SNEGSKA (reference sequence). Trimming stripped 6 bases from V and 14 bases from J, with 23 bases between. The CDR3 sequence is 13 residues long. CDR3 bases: TGCAGTGCCATTATAGCGGGAGGCTCCTACGAGCATTTT. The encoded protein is CSAIIAGGSYEHF.

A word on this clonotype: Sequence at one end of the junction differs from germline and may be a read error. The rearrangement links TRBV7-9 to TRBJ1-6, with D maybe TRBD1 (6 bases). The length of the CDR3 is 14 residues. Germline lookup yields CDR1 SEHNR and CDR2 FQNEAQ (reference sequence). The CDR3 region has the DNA TGCGCCAGCAGCTTGGGGGCTACGAATTCACCCCTCCACTTT. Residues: CASSLGATNSPLHF. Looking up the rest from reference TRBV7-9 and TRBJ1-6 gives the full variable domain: DTGVSQNPRHKITKRGQNVTFRCDPISEHNRLYWYRQTLGQGPEFLTYFQNEAQLEKSRLLSDRFSAERPKGSFSTLEIQRTEQGDSAMYLCASSLGATNSPLHFGNGTRLTVT.

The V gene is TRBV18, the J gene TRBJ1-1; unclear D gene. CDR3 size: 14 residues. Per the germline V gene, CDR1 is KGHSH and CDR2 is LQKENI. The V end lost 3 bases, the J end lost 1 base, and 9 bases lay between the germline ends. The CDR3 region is CASSPEDWNTEAFF. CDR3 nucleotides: TGTGCCAGCTCACCTGAAGACTGGAACACTGAAGCTTTCTTT.

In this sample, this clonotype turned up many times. The CDR3 DNA reads TGCGCCAGCAGCTCCTTAGGACAGGTTCAAGAGACCCAGTACTTC. It encodes CASSSLGQVQETQYF. This sequence joins TRBV5-1 and TRBJ2-5, with 7 bases fitting TRBD1. The V gene end was trimmed by 3 bases and the J gene end by 2 bases; junction bases not matched to a gene: 7. The length of the CDR3 is 15 residues. The germline V gene has CDR1 SGHRS and CDR2 YFSETQ.